One sample yielded the 29 T cell receptor beta chains listed below, sequenced in a study of cytomegalovirus exposure and HLA in healthy donors (dated by TCRdb to about 2017). Libraries were constructed by the immunoSEQ multiplex PCR assay. In its TCRdb copy, this immuneACCESS table keeps in-frame sequences only and misses some clones. Where compared with another copy, unresolved V genes explain less than half of these, and the others have no known cause. This sample holds some 170,000 clones; about 89% were observed only once. The ten most abundant clones make up 6.5% to 7.5% of the sample. What was sequenced was PBMCs. These receptors originate from a man younger than 40 in good health and CMV-seropositive.

The gene calls are TRBV5-4 and TRBJ2-1; D perhaps matches TRBD1 (6 bases). Per germline, CDR1 SGHNT and CDR2 YYREEE (reference sequence). With 10 bases removed from V and 0 bases from J, the gap between germline ends came to 11 bases. The CDR3 has 13 amino acids. CDR3 sequence: CASGESSYNEQFF. Written as DNA, the CDR3 is TGTGCCTCAGGGGAGAGCTCCTACAATGAGCAGTTCTTC.

This clone came up a few times. The genes are TRBV27 and TRBJ1-5, with D perhaps TRBD1 (5 bases). Trimming shortened V by 8 bases and J by 5 bases, and 13 bases separated the two germline ends. The CDR3 spans 13 residues. Germline lookup yields CDR1 MNHEY and CDR2 SMNVEV (reference sequence). CDR3 loop: CASGVREHQPQHF. DNA of the CDR3: TGTGCCAGCGGGGTCAGGGAACATCAGCCCCAGCATTTT.

The J gene is TRBJ1-1, the V gene TRBV19, with TRBD1 matching over 8 bases. CDR3 size: 13 residues. In germline, CDR1 is LNHDA, CDR2 SQIVND (reference sequence). V dropped 4 bases and J dropped 5; count of bases not matched to a gene: 3. As DNA, the CDR3 is TGTGCCAGTAGTACCGGGACAGGAACTGAAGCTTTCTTT. Its translation is CASSTGTGTEAFF.

The genes are TRBV7-9 and TRBJ2-3; D not resolved. This CDR3 contains 14 residues. Trimming took off 3 bases at V and 0 bases at J, with 7 bases between the two ends. The germline V gene encodes CDR1 SEHNR and CDR2 FQNEAQ (reference sequence). The CDR3 loop is CASSFAVSTDTQYF. CDR3 in DNA: TGTGCCAGCAGCTTTGCGGTGAGCACAGATACGCAGTATTTT.

The chain joins TRBV11-1 to TRBJ1-1, with 8 bases that match TRBD1. J gave up 3 bases and V 5 bases, and 8 bases lay outside the gene matches. The CDR3 totals 15 residues. Germline V gene lookup returns CDR1 SGHAT and CDR2 FQDESV (reference sequence). CDR3 bases: TGTGCCAGCAGCCCCTGGACAGGGCGGGACACTGAAGCTTTCTTT. Residues: CASSPWTGRDTEAFF.

This chain joins TRBV7-3 and TRBJ2-2, with no clear D. Germline V gene data show CDR1 as SGHTA and CDR2 as FQGTGA. The CDR3 runs 13 residues. V was trimmed by 4 bases and J by 6 bases, leaving 9 bases between them. CDR3 sequence (DNA): TGTGCCAGCAGCTCGTCGGTCCCCGGGGAGCTGTTTTTT. Residues: CASSSSVPGELFF.

This clone was picked up a small number of times. The J gene is TRBJ1-5, the V gene TRBV2; D is perhaps TRBD1 (5 bases). The V gene's germline CDR1 is SNHLY and CDR2 FYNNEI. V was shortened by 4 bases and J by 2 bases, with 12 bases between the two germline ends. The CDR3 totals 15 residues. Here the CDR3 reads CASSVEGGGNQPQHF. In DNA, the CDR3 is TGTGCCAGCAGTGTTGAGGGAGGGGGCAATCAGCCCCAGCATTTT.

The J gene is TRBJ2-7, the V gene TRBV29-1; 12 bases agree with TRBD2. Germline CDR1 and CDR2: SQVTM and ANQGSEA. V was pared by 4 bases and J by 1 base, with 5 bases of the junction left unmatched. CDR3 length: 15 amino acids. CDR3 sequence reads: CSVGKLAGGSYEQYF. For the CDR3, the DNA is TGCAGCGTTGGCAAACTAGCGGGAGGTTCCTACGAGCAGTACTTC.

The chain links TRBV2 to TRBJ2-1, with TRBD1 matching over 7 bases. CDR3 length: 13 amino acids. Germline CDR1 SNHLY, CDR2 FYNNEI. Unmatched junction bases numbered 4, after V lost 5 bases and J lost 6 bases. Written as DNA, the CDR3 is TGTGCCAGCAGTACCCGACAGGGCAATGAGCAGTTCTTC. This gives the protein CASSTRQGNEQFF.

In its sample, this clone was seen once. This chain links TRBV18 with TRBJ2-2, with 11 bases matching TRBD1. The germline CDR1 and CDR2 sequences are KGHSH and LQKENI. The CDR3 is 17 amino acids. Losses at the gene ends were 5 bases for V and 3 bases for J; bases not matched to a gene: 8. CDR3 nucleotides: TGTGCCAGCTCATCGACGGGGACAGGGGGTTACACCGGGGAGCTGTTTTTT. This translates into CASSSTGTGGYTGELFF.

This chain connects TRBV11-2 to TRBJ2-7; D possibly uses TRBD1 or TRBD2 (5 bases each). The germline V gene encodes CDR1 SGHAT and CDR2 FQNNGV. Trimming cost V 4 bases and J 3 bases, with 16 bases left between them. The CDR3 spans 15 residues. The CDR3 DNA is TGTGCCAGCAGCTCCGCCGGGACGGGAAACTACGAGCAGTACTTC. Its translation is CASSSAGTGNYEQYF.

The CDR3 DNA is TGTGCCAGCAGCTTGCGTTCCCCCTTGAACACTGAAGCTTTCTTT. This translates into CASSLRSPLNTEAFF. The V and J genes are TRBV5-6 and TRBJ1-1; D gene ambiguous. The CDR3 is 15 amino acids. The V gene lost 1 base and the J gene lost 0 bases, with 10 bases spanning the gap. The V gene's germline CDR1 is SGHDT and CDR2 YYEEEE.

The rearrangement joins TRBV7-6 to TRBJ1-2; 9 nucleotides align to TRBD1. Germline V gene data show CDR1 as SGHVS and CDR2 as FNYEAQ. CDR3 length: 13 amino acids. Trimming took 10 bases from V and 7 from J; bases not matched to a gene: 10. The DNA of the CDR3 is TGTGCCACTGAAGGGACAGGGAACGGTGGCTACACCTTC. Amino acids: CATEGTGNGGYTF.

The rearrangement joins TRBV25-1 to TRBJ1-1, with a tentative D call TRBD1 (6 bases). The CDR3 is made up of 11 amino acids. Per the germline V gene, CDR1 is MGHDK and CDR2 is SYGVNS. V was trimmed by 6 bases and J by 5 bases, leaving 7 bases between them. CDR3 residues: CASSRGTEAFF. In DNA form, the CDR3 reads TGTGCCAGCAGCAGGGGTACTGAAGCTTTCTTT.

The rearrangement uses TRBV7-9 and TRBJ1-6, with no clear D. Germline V gene sequence: CDR1 SEHNR, CDR2 FQNEAQ (reference sequence). This CDR3 is built from 14 residues. V lost 1 base to trimming and J lost 9 bases, with 10 bases between them. The CDR3, as DNA: TGTGCCAGCAGCTTAGATGCAAGCGGTTCACCCCTCCACTTT. Amino acids: CASSLDASGSPLHF.

The genes are TRBV10-2 and TRBJ2-7; D not resolved. CDR1 is WSHSY and CDR2 is SAAADI in the germline V gene. V was trimmed by 2 bases and J by 2 bases, leaving 7 bases between them. This CDR3 has 13 residues. The CDR3 is CASSEVGPYEQYF. The DNA for the CDR3 is TGCGCCAGCAGTGAGGTTGGACCCTACGAGCAGTACTTC.

In DNA form, the CDR3 reads TGTGCCAGCAGCTCACAGGGAGATTCCTACGAGCAGTACTTC. This translates into CASSSQGDSYEQYF. V is TRBV13 and J is TRBJ2-7; D possibly corresponds to TRBD1 (6 bases). Germline CDR1 and CDR2: PRHDT and FYEKMQ (reference sequence). The CDR3 length is 14 residues. The V end lost 4 bases, the J end lost 1 base, and 11 bases lay between the germline ends.

This chain links TRBV5-1 with TRBJ2-5; tentative D call: TRBD2 (5 bases). CDR1 and CDR2 (germline): SGHRS, YFSETQ. V was clipped by 5 bases and J by 2 bases, with 13 bases between them. The length of the CDR3 is 14 residues. The CDR3 coding sequence is TGCGCCAGCAGACGGAATACGGGACAAGAGACCCAGTACTTC. Translated: CASRRNTGQETQYF.

This sequence joins TRBV6-5 and TRBJ1-6; a possible D gene is TRBD1 (6 bases). The CDR3 is made up of 15 amino acids. Between the trimmed V and J ends, which lost 5 bases and 7 bases, there was a span of 15 bases. Germline assignment: CDR1 MNHEY and CDR2 SVGAGI. This chain's CDR3 is CASSLRGGINSPLHF. The CDR3 DNA follows: TGTGCCAGCAGTCTCAGGGGCGGGATAAATTCACCCCTCCACTTT.

The sample holds a few counts of this clone. The chain recombines TRBV19 with TRBJ2-1; D tentatively fits TRBD1 or TRBD2 (5 bases each). The CDR3 covers 14 residues. V lost 6 bases to trimming and J lost 5 bases, with 14 bases between them. Germline V gene lookup returns CDR1 LNHDA and CDR2 SQIVND (reference sequence). CDR3 DNA sequence: TGTGCCAGTAGCGAAGGGGACCGTGACAATGAGCAGTTCTTC. Translating gives CASSEGDRDNEQFF.

V gene TRBV9 combines with J gene TRBJ2-2, with D perhaps matching TRBD1 (6 bases). This CDR3 region has 15 residues. Trimming left V 1 base short and J 3 bases short, with 10 bases between. Per the germline V gene, CDR1 is SGDLS and CDR2 is YYNGEE. CDR3 nucleotides: TGTGCCAGCAGCGTACAGGGGCCCCACACCGGGGAGCTGTTTTTT. The encoded protein is CASSVQGPHTGELFF.

V gene TRBV30 combines with J gene TRBJ1-1, with 7 bases identical to TRBD1. This CDR3 has 13 residues. Losses at the gene ends were 2 bases for V and 7 bases for J; bases not matched to a gene: 7. Germline CDR1 and CDR2: GTSNPN and SVGIG (reference sequence). In nucleotides, the CDR3 is TGTGCCTGGAGTATAAACTACAGGGGTGAAGCTTTCTTT. As protein: CAWSINYRGEAFF.

The rearrangement uses TRBV18 and TRBJ1-5; 9 nucleotides align to TRBD1. The CDR3 is made up of 15 amino acids. Germline values: CDR1 KGHSH, CDR2 LQKENI. Trimming took 8 bases from V and 4 from J; bases not matched to a gene: 9. CDR3 DNA: TGTGCCAGCACAATAGGGGACAGGGTTAATCAGCCCCAGCATTTT. It translates to CASTIGDRVNQPQHF.

The gene calls are TRBV5-1 and TRBJ2-7; a weak D match, TRBD2 (5 bases). Germline CDR1 SGHRS, CDR2 YFSETQ. The CDR3 consists of 15 residues. V was cut by 6 bases and J by 7 bases, with 23 bases left in between. CDR3 sequence reads: CASTPWGSSTGEQYF. DNA for the CDR3: TGCGCCAGCACCCCCTGGGGATCCTCTACGGGGGAGCAGTACTTC. Complete variable domain (other parts from reference TRBV5-1 and TRBJ2-7): KAGVTQTPRYLIKTRGQQVTLSCSPISGHRSVSWYQQTPGQGLQFLFEYFSETQRNKGNFPGRFSGRQFSNSRSEMNVSTLELGDSALYLCASTPWGSSTGEQYFGPGTRLTVT.

The chain links TRBV7-6 to TRBJ2-1, with unresolved D. Germline values: CDR1 SGHVS, CDR2 FNYEAQ. The CDR3 totals 18 residues. Trimming left V 5 bases short and J 6 bases short, with 26 bases between. The CDR3, as DNA: TGTGCCAGCAGCCATACAAGTTTTTCCGGACCCTACCCCAATGAGCAGTTCTTC. Protein product: CASSHTSFSGPYPNEQFF. Based on the CDR3 plus reference TRBV7-6 and TRBJ2-1, the full variable domain is GAGVSQSPRYKVTKRGQDVALRCDPISGHVSLYWYRQALGQGPEFLTYFNYEAQQDKSGLPNDRFSAERPEGSISTLTIQRTEQRDSAMYRCASSHTSFSGPYPNEQFFGPGTRLTVL.

The chain links TRBV7-7 to TRBJ2-2; TRBD1 matches 7 bases. Germline CDR1 reads SSHAT; CDR2 reads FNYEAQ (reference sequence). The CDR3 extends over 12 amino acids. Trimming removed 5 bases from V and 7 bases from J; junction bases left unmatched: 1. Written as DNA, the CDR3 is TGTGCCAGCAGCACAGGGGTCGGGGAGCTGTTTTTT. Its translation: CASSTGVGELFF.

This chain joins TRBV10-3 and TRBJ2-3; tentatively, D is TRBD1 or TRBD2 (5 bases each). V dropped 8 bases and J dropped 6 bases, with 12 bases sitting between them. Germline loops: CDR1 ENHRY, CDR2 SYGVKD. The CDR3 length is 12 residues. CDR3 sequence reads: CAIGGRVDTQYF. In DNA form, the CDR3 reads TGTGCCATCGGGGGAAGGGTCGATACGCAGTATTTT.

This clone was counted between two and nine times. The chain carries TRBV7-2 and TRBJ1-1; D remains ambiguous. Germline V lookup: CDR1 SGHTA, CDR2 FQGNSA. This CDR3 spans 15 amino acids. V was cut by 2 bases and J by 1 base, with 11 bases left in between. CDR3 in amino acids: CASSLYGAGNTEAFF. Written as DNA, the CDR3 is TGTGCCAGCAGCTTATATGGAGCAGGGAACACTGAAGCTTTCTTT.

This rearrangement joins TRBV6-1 to TRBJ2-6; TRBD1 is a possible D gene (6 bases). The length of the CDR3 is 17 residues. The V end lost 3 bases, the J end lost 0 bases, and 12 bases lay between the germline ends. Germline CDR1 and CDR2: MNHNS and SASEGT. The CDR3: CASSENTGYSGANVLTF. DNA of the CDR3: TGTGCCAGCAGTGAGAACACAGGGTACTCTGGGGCCAACGTCCTGACTTTC.